These 13 T cell receptor delta chains share one sample of origin, sequenced in a study of Vδ1+ human thymocytes. General study points: In the thymus, TRG and TRD repertoires looked highly polyclonal with Gaussian CDR3 lengths.

Sequences come from RNA converted to cDNA by reverse transcription. Pooled V-gene forward primers with one constant-region reverse primer generated the CDR3 amplicons by multiplex PCR. TCRdb re-called the multiplex PCR reads using CATT. This table has more than 50,000 delta-chain clones, about 15% appearing once. These receptors have no identified antigens. What was sequenced was Vdelta1+ gamma-delta thymocytes from the thymus. The subset denotes: FACS-sorted CD3+ TCRalphabeta- TCRVdelta1+ TCRVdelta2- thymocytes. These receptors all stem from a girl younger than two who had congenital heart surgery.

J is TRDJ1 and V is TRDV1, with D possibly called TRDD2 or TRDD3 (5 bases each). The germline V and J ends were trimmed by 0 bases and 3 bases, with 20 bases remaining between them. CDR1 TSWWSYY and CDR2 QGS come from the germline V gene. This CDR3 contains 18 residues. The CDR3 bases are TGTGCTCTTGGGGAACTCTTCTCTTCCCACGGGGGGGCCGATAAACTCATCTTT. Its protein product is CALGELFSSHGGADKLIF.

V usage is TRDV1 and J usage is TRDJ1; D is uncertain. This CDR3 contains 14 residues. V lost 5 bases and J lost 2, with 12 bases in between. Germline CDR1 reads TSWWSYY; CDR2 reads QGS. The CDR3 is CALGKTRTTDKLIF. CDR3 DNA sequence: TGTGCTCTTGGGAAGACCCGGACTACCGATAAACTCATCTTT.

This clone came up a few times. This chain links TRDV1 with TRDJ1, with D uncertain. Per the germline V gene, CDR1 is TSWWSYY and CDR2 is QGS. The CDR3 is 20 amino acids. V was shortened by 1 base and J by 0 bases, with 24 bases between the two germline ends. The CDR3 nucleotides read TGTGCTCTTGGGGAACCGTTCGTCGCAACTCTGTGCGCGTACACCGATAAACTCATCTTT. Amino acids: CALGEPFVATLCAYTDKLIF.

This chain connects TRDV1 to TRDJ1, with D perhaps TRDD3 (6 bases). Per germline, CDR1 TSWWSYY and CDR2 QGS. The CDR3 consists of 15 residues. Trimming took 6 bases from V and 1 from J, leaving 15 bases between them. The CDR3 DNA follows: TGTGCTCTTGGAGGGGATTTACTCGCCACCGATAAACTCATCTTT. Translation: CALGGDLLATDKLIF.

This clone was seen more than once but under ten times. This chain uses TRDV1 with TRDJ1; 11 bases line up with TRDD3. There are 26 residues in the CDR3. The V and J ends lost 1 base and 0 bases, in that order; junction bases with no gene match: 31. Germline assignment: CDR1 TSWWSYY and CDR2 QGS. The CDR3 nucleotides read TGTGCTCTTGGGGAACCTTTTTCGGCCCTTTCATACTCCCTGGGGGATACACAAAAGTACACCGATAAACTCATCTTT. This translates into CALGEPFSALSYSLGDTQKYTDKLIF.

This clone was found a few times. V gene TRDV1 combines with J gene TRDJ1; TRDD3 matches at 8 bases. V shed 5 bases, J shed 0 bases, and the junction held 20 bases outside the gene matches. CDR1 TSWWSYY and CDR2 QGS come from the germline V gene. This CDR3 has 20 residues. The CDR3 nucleotides are TGTGCTCTTGGGCGAACAGCCCTACTCGGCACTGGGGGCTACACCGATAAACTCATCTTT. Protein: CALGRTALLGTGGYTDKLIF.

The chain links TRDV1 to TRDJ1, with TRDD3 identical over 8 bases. This CDR3 has 17 amino acids. Germline-derived CDR1 and CDR2 are TSWWSYY and QGS. Losses at the gene ends were 5 bases for V and 0 bases for J; bases not matched to a gene: 11. CDR3 loop: CALGTPWGTIYTDKLIF. For the CDR3, the DNA is TGTGCTCTTGGGACACCCTGGGGGACGATATACACCGATAAACTCATCTTT.

This chain joins TRDV1 and TRDJ1; D could derive from TRDD2 or TRDD3 (5 bases each). The CDR3 runs to 22 residues. Germline CDR1 reads TSWWSYY; CDR2 reads QGS. V shed 0 bases and J shed 0 bases, with 29 bases lying between them. In DNA form, the CDR3 reads TGTGCTCTTGGGGAACTAGCCCTCCTAGCATGGGGACCCGGCGGGTACACCGATAAACTCATCTTT. As protein: CALGELALLAWGPGGYTDKLIF.

This clone was counted a few times. The genes are TRDV1 and TRDJ1, with TRDD3 identical over 11 bases. CDR1 and CDR2 (germline): TSWWSYY, QGS. The CDR3 loop spans 24 amino acids. Trimming removed 2 bases from V and 8 bases from J; junction bases left unmatched: 34. The CDR3 is CALGERPFPWNLMLGDTSKSKLIF. In DNA form, the CDR3 reads TGTGCTCTTGGGGAAAGGCCCTTTCCGTGGAATTTAATGCTGGGGGATACATCCAAATCCAAACTCATCTTT.

This clone is medium-sized within its sample. The chain uses TRDV2 and TRDJ1; 9 nucleotides align to TRDD3. The germline V gene has CDR1 GEAIGNYY and CDR2 EKD. The J segment lost 7 bases and the V segment lost 3 bases, leaving 8 bases of the junction unmatched. The CDR3 has 14 amino acids. As DNA, the CDR3 is TGTGCCTGTGACTCGAGGACTGGGGGAGTTAAACTCATCTTT. Amino acids: CACDSRTGGVKLIF.

This clone was seen a few times. This chain connects TRDV1 to TRDJ1; 7 positions agree with TRDD3. This CDR3 has 18 residues. Germline CDR1 reads TSWWSYY; CDR2 reads QGS. J gave up 0 bases and V 1 base, and 11 bases lay outside the gene matches. The CDR3 coding sequence is TGTGCTCTTGGGGAACACATCAGGTGGGGGACGTACACCGATAAACTCATCTTT. Amino acids: CALGEHIRWGTYTDKLIF.

This clone was counted a few times. The chain has TRDV1 and TRDJ1; TRDD3 agrees at 11 bases. The germline gives CDR1 TSWWSYY, CDR2 QGS. The J segment lost 9 bases and the V segment lost 3 bases, leaving 21 bases of the junction unmatched. This CDR3 contains 19 residues. The CDR3 sequence is CALGDRILGDITDMGELIF. The DNA for the CDR3 is TGTGCTCTTGGGGACCGAATACTGGGGGATATCACCGACATGGGGGAACTCATCTTT.

This chain connects TRDV1 to TRDJ1; perhaps TRDD3 as D (10 bases). V lost 4 bases to trimming and J lost 1 base, with 28 bases between them. The CDR3 runs 20 residues. The germline gives CDR1 TSWWSYY, CDR2 QGS. As DNA, the CDR3 is TGTGCTCTTGGGGTCGTTCCTTCCTACGGTACTGGGGGATCCACCGATAAACTCATCTTT. It is translated as CALGVVPSYGTGGSTDKLIF.